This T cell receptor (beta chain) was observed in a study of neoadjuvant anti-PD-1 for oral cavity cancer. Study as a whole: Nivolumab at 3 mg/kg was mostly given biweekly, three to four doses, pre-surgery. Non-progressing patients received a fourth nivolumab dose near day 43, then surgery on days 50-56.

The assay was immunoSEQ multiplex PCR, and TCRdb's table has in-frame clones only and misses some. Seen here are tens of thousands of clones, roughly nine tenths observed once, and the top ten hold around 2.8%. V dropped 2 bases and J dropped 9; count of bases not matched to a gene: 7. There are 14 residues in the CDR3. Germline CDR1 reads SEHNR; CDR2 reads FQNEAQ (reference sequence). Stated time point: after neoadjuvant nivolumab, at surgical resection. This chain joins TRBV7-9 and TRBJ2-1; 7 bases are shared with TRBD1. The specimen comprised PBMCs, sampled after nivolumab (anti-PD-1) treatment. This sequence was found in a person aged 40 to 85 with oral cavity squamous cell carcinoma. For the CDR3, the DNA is TGTGCCAGCAGCTTACTGGGACCAGGGGGTGAGCAGTTCTTC. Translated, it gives CASSLLGPGGEQFF.